This T cell receptor (beta chain) was identified in a study of multiple sclerosis patients with progressive multifocal leukoencephalopathy. The V gene's germline CDR1 is SGHRS and CDR2 YFSETQ. CDR3 length: 17 residues. J was trimmed by 2 bases and V by 1 base; bases with no gene match: 11. Study-level results: Clones expanded at PML were already present before and during natalizumab. Less diverse TRB repertoires were suggested in most PML patients.

The assay was run at survey level. TCRdb's table, derived via immunoSEQ multiplex PCR, lists solely in-frame clones and lacks some. The sample yields 25,000 to 35,000 clones, around 92% seen once. Documented time point: before natalizumab initiation. T0 refers to blood drawn before natalizumab was first infused. As to this clone: Its antigen is currently unknown.

This rearrangement joins TRBV5-1 to TRBJ1-2; 7 nucleotides agree with TRBD1. The sequenced sample was PBMCs. This clonotype was sampled from a man aged 25 to 45 with multiple sclerosis. DNA of the CDR3: TGCGCCAGCAGCTTGAGGCCTGTGACAGGGATGAACTATGGCTACACCTTC. Translation gives CASSLRPVTGMNYGYTF.